This TCR beta chain was observed in a study of T cell changes during pregnancy in multiple sclerosis. Germline assignment: CDR1 SGHTA and CDR2 FQGTGA. This CDR3 has 14 residues. J lost 1 base, V lost 6 bases, and 4 bases had no gene match. Profiled with immunoSEQ multiplex PCR; TCRdb holds only in-frame clones, not every one. The sample lists 55,000 to 75,000 clones, 90% to 95% occurring once. The gene calls are TRBV7-3 and TRBJ2-3, with 7 nucleotides matching TRBD1. The TCR was taken from a female donor with multiple sclerosis, enrolled in a pregnancy study. The sequencing here drew on peripheral blood, taken after pregnancy. CDR3 region: CASRSGTGTDTQYF. The CDR3 DNA follows: TGTGCCAGCAGATCCGGGACAGGCACAGATACGCAGTATTTT.